The 30 T cell receptor beta chains reported below all come from one sample, sequenced in a study of regulatory T cells in long-lasting Graves disease. CDR3 regions were amplified by Arm-PCR using iRepertoire HTBI primers to build TCR beta libraries. TCRdb independently ran MiXCR on the multiplex PCR reads; one entry per CDR3 protein. The table has fewer than 350,000 distinct CDR3 sequences, 18% seen once. Time point here: newly diagnosed GD, antithyroid drugs for less than 3 months. RNA isolated from PBMCs was used to make the TCR library. Specimen: peripheral blood mononuclear cells (PBMCs), collected at new diagnosis, from a patient treated with antithyroid drugs. Source of these receptors: a female donor with Graves disease.

The rearrangement links TRBV10-3 to TRBJ1-5; TRBD1 might be the D (5 bases). In germline, CDR1 is ENHRY, CDR2 SYGVKD. Deletions cut 4 bases from V and 7 bases from J, with 11 bases between. This CDR3 region has 13 residues. For the CDR3, the DNA is TGTGCCATCAGTGTGGGGGTTCAACAGCCCCAGCATTTT. Translating it yields CAISVGVQQPQHF.

Comments on this clonotype: This CDR3 fails to terminate in the conserved phenylalanine or tryptophan, so it likely reflects a read error. It is unclear where the CDR3 begins or ends on the DNA, so no DNA is shown, and the CDR3 is as TCRdb lists it. The chain couples TRBV28 to TRBJ1-2; the table names TRBD1, a call not compared with the DNA. Both ends counted, the CDR3 spans 14 residues. Germline V gene lookup returns CDR1 MDHEN and CDR2 SYDVKM. The CDR3 reads CASSHPGGTGRCTV.

This clonotype was seen repeatedly, ten times or more. The chain couples TRBV28 to TRBJ2-4; D is possibly TRBD2 (7 bases). Germline V CDR1 and CDR2: MDHEN, SYDVKM. Trimming took off 8 bases at V and 5 bases at J, with 19 bases between the two ends. CDR3 size: 15 residues. The CDR3 region has the DNA TGTGCCAGCGGGGGGGGCGGGTCGCCCCAAAACATTCAGTACTTC. Translated: CASGGGGSPQNIQYF.

Many counts were recorded for this clonotype. The genes are TRBV6-1 and TRBJ2-1; D is possibly TRBD1 or TRBD2 (5 bases each). Looked up from germline, CDR1 is MNHNS and CDR2 is SASEGT. This CDR3 region has 14 residues. V was clipped by 6 bases and J by 6 bases, with 15 bases between them. For the CDR3, the DNA is TGTGCCAGCAGCGCCGGGACCATCGGCAATGAGCAGTTCTTC. It codes for CASSAGTIGNEQFF.

The chain has TRBV29-1 and TRBJ2-2; D may be TRBD1 (6 bases). The CDR3 is 15 amino acids. Looked up from germline, CDR1 is SQVTM and CDR2 is ANQGSEA. V was cut by 6 bases and J by 4 bases, with 18 bases left in between. In DNA, the CDR3 is TGCAGCGTCCTAGGCAAGACAGGTCCCACCGGGGAGCTGTTTTTT. It translates to CSVLGKTGPTGELFF.

This clonotype was seen only a few times. The rearrangement joins TRBV5-6 to TRBJ2-7; D uncertain. The CDR3 spans 14 residues. The germline V and J ends were trimmed by 0 bases and 5 bases, with 12 bases remaining between them. Germline CDR1 reads SGHDT; CDR2 reads YYEEEE. CDR3 residues: CASSLGTDMDEQYF. The CDR3 DNA is TGTGCCAGCAGCTTGGGGACGGATATGGACGAGCAGTACTTC.

The chain employs TRBV27 and TRBJ1-1, with D possibly matching TRBD1 (6 bases). The CDR3 contains 15 residues. The germline CDR1 and CDR2 sequences are MNHEY and SMNVEV (reference sequence). Trimming removed 1 base at V and 5 bases at J, with 14 bases between. CDR3 loop: CASSLFGQSSTEAFF. The DNA of the CDR3 is TGTGCCAGCAGTTTATTCGGACAGTCGAGTACTGAAGCTTTCTTT.

This clonotype was detected ten times or more. The genes are TRBV28 and TRBJ2-1; D gene uncertain. The CDR3 runs 14 residues. Trimming removed 3 bases from V and 5 bases from J, with 11 bases in between. Germline V gene sequence: CDR1 MDHEN, CDR2 SYDVKM. CDR3: CASSLPRVDNEQFF. CDR3 sequence (DNA): TGTGCCAGCAGTTTGCCCCGGGTCGACAATGAGCAGTTCTTC.

There are many counts of this clonotype. The chain carries TRBV25-1 and TRBJ2-7; 7 bases align to TRBD2. With 6 bases clipped from V and 4 bases from J, the junction kept 6 bases outside the gene matches. CDR1 and CDR2 (germline): MGHDK, SYGVNS. The CDR3 is 13 amino acids. CDR3 sequence: CASRRSGAYEQYF. In DNA, the CDR3 is TGTGCCAGCAGAAGAAGCGGGGCGTACGAGCAGTACTTC.

The V gene is TRBV12-3 or TRBV12-4, the J gene TRBJ1-1; TRBD1 agrees at 7 bases. The CDR3 length is 15 residues. Losses at the gene ends were 3 bases for V and 4 bases for J; bases not matched to a gene: 8. The CDR3 nucleotides are TGTGCCAGCAGTTTGACAGGGAGGGGAGGCACTGAAGCTTTCTTT. The encoded protein is CASSLTGRGGTEAFF.

This clonotype has ten or more counts. The chain uses TRBV28 and TRBJ2-1; 9 bases align to TRBD2. The germline V gene encodes CDR1 MDHEN and CDR2 SYDVKM. With V trimmed by 3 bases and J by 5 bases, 5 bases remained unmatched. The CDR3 has 15 amino acids. The CDR3 DNA follows: TGTGCCAGCAGTTTGACCCTAGCGGGACACAATGAGCAGTTCTTC. Translation gives CASSLTLAGHNEQFF.

This clonotype has a count of ten or more. At one of its ends the junction is not consistent with the germline gene, which may arise from a read error. This chain connects TRBV2 to TRBJ2-1; 12 bases agree with TRBD2. The CDR3 sequence is 11 residues long. Germline V CDR1 and CDR2: SNHLY, FYNNEI. CDR3 bases: TGTGCCAGCAGCCTAGCGGGAGGGCCGCTCTTC. Amino acid sequence: CASSLAGGPLF.

This clonotype has just a few counts. This chain connects TRBV9 to TRBJ2-2; 9 nucleotides match TRBD1. This CDR3 comprises 16 residues. The junction had 8 bases not matched to a gene; V was cut back by 3 bases and J by 5 bases. CDR1 and CDR2 (germline): SGDLS, YYNGEE. The DNA for the CDR3 is TGTGCCAGCAGCGCTACGGGACAGGGATTTACCGGGGAGCTGTTTTTT. Its protein is CASSATGQGFTGELFF.

This clonotype was counted at least ten times. This chain uses TRBV27 with TRBJ1-5; D not certain. CDR3 size: 13 residues. V dropped 4 bases and J dropped 6 bases, with 10 bases sitting between them. Germline V gives CDR1 MNHEY, CDR2 SMNVEV (reference sequence). This chain's CDR3 is CASSSHPSQPQHF. The CDR3 nucleotides are TGTGCCAGCAGTTCACATCCTTCTCAGCCCCAGCATTTT.

There are many counts of this clonotype. This rearrangement joins TRBV29-1 to TRBJ2-5, with 9 positions matching TRBD1. The CDR3 totals 14 residues. Germline CDR1 and CDR2: SQVTM and ANQGSEA. V was pared by 7 bases and J by 10 bases, with 16 bases of the junction left unmatched. CDR3: CSGTPGQGSRGQYF. CDR3 nucleotides: TGCAGCGGAACCCCGGGACAGGGAAGTCGAGGCCAGTACTTC.

In this sample, this clonotype turned up many times. The DNA of the CDR3 is TGTGCCAGCAGTTTAAGGACAGGGGGCCATCAGCCCCAGCATTTT. Protein product: CASSLRTGGHQPQHF. The genes are TRBV28 and TRBJ1-5, with 11 bases fitting TRBD1. CDR1 is MDHEN, CDR2 SYDVKM, per germline. The CDR3 is 15 amino acids. V shed 2 bases and J 5 bases; nucleotides not matched to a gene: 2.

The sample holds a few counts of this clonotype. J is TRBJ2-3 and V is TRBV4-1; a weak D match, TRBD2 (5 bases). CDR1 is MGHRA and CDR2 is YSYEKL in the germline V gene. Trimming took off 4 bases at V and 3 bases at J, with 11 bases between the two ends. The CDR3 is 14 residues long. The CDR3 region has the DNA TGCGCCAGCAGCCCGGGGTCGGGGACAGATACGCAGTATTTT. Translating it yields CASSPGSGTDTQYF.

This clonotype appeared many times. J is TRBJ1-6 and V is TRBV18; 9 bases align to TRBD1. With V trimmed by 4 bases and J by 4 bases, 2 bases remained unmatched. Germline-derived CDR1 and CDR2 are KGHSH and LQKENI. CDR3 size: 15 residues. CDR3 amino acids: CASSQQGAYNSPLHF. CDR3 in DNA: TGTGCCAGCTCACAACAGGGGGCTTATAATTCACCCCTCCACTTT. Supplemented by reference TRBV18 and TRBJ1-6, the full variable domain reads NAGVMQNPRHLVRRRGQEARLRCSPMKGHSHVYWYRQLPEEGLKFMVYLQKENIIDESGMPKERFSAEFPKEGPSILRIQQVVRGDSAAYFCASSQQGAYNSPLHFGNGTRLTVT.

As for this clonotype: A much larger clone differs from this one at a single base, so this may be a read error. The DNA for the CDR3 is TGTGCCAGGAGTACAGGGACCGATCAGCCCCAGCATTTT. Protein product: CARSTGTDQPQHF. The chain uses TRBV30 and TRBJ1-5; a weak D match, TRBD1 (6 bases). The CDR3 covers 13 residues. The germline V gene encodes CDR1 GTSNPN and CDR2 SVGIG (reference sequence).

This clonotype was counted between two and nine times. The rearrangement links TRBV30 to TRBJ1-5; D gene uncertain. The germline V and J ends were trimmed by 0 bases and 4 bases, with 7 bases remaining between them. Per the germline V gene, CDR1 is GTSNPN and CDR2 is SVGIG (reference sequence). CDR3 length: 13 residues. CDR3 sequence (DNA): TGTGCCTGGAGTGTACTTGGAAATCAGCCCCAGCATTTT. Translation: CAWSVLGNQPQHF.

There are many counts of this clonotype. The chain joins TRBV27 to TRBJ1-1, with unresolved D. The CDR3 extends over 13 amino acids. Germline CDR1 is MNHEY and CDR2 is SMNVEV (reference sequence). Trimming stripped 8 bases from V and 5 bases from J, with 15 bases between. The CDR3: CASSDFLKTEAFF. The CDR3 DNA reads TGTGCCAGCTCCGACTTCCTCAAGACTGAAGCTTTCTTT.

This clonotype was seen ten or more times. CDR3 DNA: TGTGCCAGCAGTTACATAAATACAGCTCGGGACGGCTATGGCTACACCTTC. Its translation is CASSYINTARDGYGYTF. The chain joins TRBV6-5 to TRBJ1-2, with TRBD1 as a possible D gene (5 bases). This CDR3 has 17 residues. The V gene lost 2 bases and the J gene lost 4 bases, with 20 bases spanning the gap. Looked up from germline, CDR1 is MNHEY and CDR2 is SVGAGI.

CDR3 DNA sequence: TGTGCCAGCAGTTCACCCGGGACTACATACAATGAGCAGTTCTTC. Protein sequence: CASSSPGTTYNEQFF. The rearrangement joins TRBV12-3 or TRBV12-4 to TRBJ2-1, with TRBD2 identical over 7 bases. The CDR3 is made up of 15 amino acids. V lost 4 bases to trimming and J lost 4 bases; unmatched junction nucleotides: 7.

This clonotype has just a few counts. J is TRBJ1-5 and V is TRBV5-1; 7 positions match TRBD1. J was trimmed by 10 bases and V by 1 base; bases with no gene match: 5. The germline V gene has CDR1 SGHRS and CDR2 YFSETQ. The CDR3 has 13 residues. DNA of the CDR3: TGCGCCAGCAGCTTGAACAGGGGCACCCCCCAGCATTTT. As protein: CASSLNRGTPQHF. The full variable domain, rest sourced from reference TRBV5-1 and TRBJ1-5, is KAGVTQTPRYLIKTRGQQVTLSCSPISGHRSVSWYQQTPGQGLQFLFEYFSETQRNKGNFPGRFSGRQFSNSRSEMNVSTLELGDSALYLCASSLNRGTPQHFGDGTRLSIL.

This sequence joins TRBV12-3 or TRBV12-4 and TRBJ2-1; 8 positions match TRBD2. The CDR3 spans 16 residues. V dropped 6 bases and J dropped 6; count of bases not matched to a gene: 13. CDR3 DNA sequence: TGTGCCAGCAGCCCGGCTACCGTCGGACTAGCCAATGAGCAGTTCTTC. It is translated as CASSPATVGLANEQFF.

The sample holds many counts of this clonotype. The rearrangement links TRBV7-9 to TRBJ1-1; 8 nucleotides align to TRBD1. Germline V gives CDR1 SEHNR, CDR2 FQNEAQ (reference sequence). The CDR3 sequence is 15 residues long. The V gene end was trimmed by 5 bases and the J gene end by 8 bases; junction bases not matched to a gene: 13. The CDR3 here is CASSNAGTGSLEAFF. Here the CDR3 DNA reads TGTGCCAGCAGCAACGCCGGGACAGGTAGTCTGGAAGCTTTCTTT.

This clonotype has just a few counts. At one end, the junction sequence differs from germline, possibly due to a read error. The V gene is TRBV7-7, the J gene TRBJ2-2; D gene ambiguous. Germline lookup yields CDR1 SSHAT and CDR2 FNYEAQ (reference sequence). The length of the CDR3 is 13 residues. This CDR3 is CASSPGLVGELFF. Written as DNA, the CDR3 is TGTGCTAGCAGCCCAGGTCTGGTCGGGGAGCTGTTTTTT.

This clonotype was counted many times. The V and J genes are TRBV2 and TRBJ2-7; the D is unclear. This CDR3 region has 12 residues. The germline V gene encodes CDR1 SNHLY and CDR2 FYNNEI. V was cut by 7 bases and J by 3 bases, with 10 bases left in between. The CDR3 DNA is TGTGCCAGCATCGAATCCCTCTACGAGCAGTACTTC. It translates to CASIESLYEQYF.

This clonotype was counted ten times or more. The chain joins TRBV2 to TRBJ1-3; D is unclear. The germline CDR1 and CDR2 sequences are SNHLY and FYNNEI. The CDR3 runs to 13 residues. V was clipped by 5 bases and J by 6 bases, with 11 bases between them. In DNA, the CDR3 is TGTGCCAGCAGTTATGTACCAGAAAACACCATATATTTT. Encoded protein: CASSYVPENTIYF.

This clonotype was picked up many times. The gene calls are TRBV7-9 and TRBJ1-2; 7 positions agree with TRBD1. CDR3 length equals 14 residues. The germline V gene has CDR1 SEHNR and CDR2 FQNEAQ (reference sequence). Trimming cost V 4 bases and J 4 bases; bases outside gene matches: 6. CDR3 loop: CASSSRDSPYGYTF. The CDR3 DNA follows: TGTGCCAGCAGCTCCCGGGACAGCCCCTATGGCTACACCTTC.